This T cell receptor (beta chain) emerged from a study of blood T cell repertoires in COVID-19. The overall study: The United States, Italy and Spain provided the acute and convalescent COVID-19 samples.

The protocol was immunoSEQ multiplex PCR, while the TCRdb copy is restricted to in-frame clones and leaves out a portion. The top ten hold about 3.7% of the sample, which has 200,000 to 250,000 clones, roughly four fifths seen once. The CDR3 has 12 residues. V was pared by 2 bases and J by 5 bases, with 4 bases between. Germline loops: CDR1 LGHDT, CDR2 YNNKEL (reference sequence). This clone turned up a few times. Individuals drawn from approximately 26 US areas were about 18 to 95 years old. Material: PBMCs or T cells enriched from blood (not recorded which). The TCR was taken from a woman in her fifties or sixties who had recovered from COVID-19. The J gene is TRBJ2-1, the V gene TRBV3-1 (or the pseudogene TRBV3-2); D call uncertain. In nucleotides, the CDR3 is TGTGCCAGCAGCCAAAACAACAATGAGCAGTTCTTC. Amino acids: CASSQNNNEQFF.